A selection of T cell receptor beta chains follows, all from one sample in a study of T cells after posttransplantation cyclophosphamide. Only in-frame clones appear in the TCRdb table, and some are missing; sequencing was by immunoSEQ multiplex PCR. The sample was found to contain almost 5,500 clones, and every one recurs. Material: PBMCs, obtained about 390 days after allogeneic stem cell transplant with posttransplant cyclophosphamide. The receptors come from a male patient between 55 and 70 years old who received an allogeneic stem cell transplant from a related donor, was CMV-positive, and had acute GVHD only. Some T cells may trace back to the graft donor. CDR3s include the opening cysteine and the closing phenylalanine or tryptophan. Each record gives: D gene, V gene, J gene, clone size, CDR3 protein, CDR3 DNA. D genes are given only for firm matches. Not all rows give a size; the values are once, few, many and, for expanded clones, a class.

TRBD1,TRBV6-5,TRBJ1-1,many,CASSYSRQGRTEAFF,TGTGCCAGCAGTTACTCGAGACAGGGGCGCACTGAAGCTTTCTTT
-,TRBV7-3,TRBJ2-3,many,CASSPQGGGAGETYTQYF,TGTGCCAGCAGCCCCCAGGGAGGGGGGGCAGGCGAGACGTATACGCAGTATTTT
-,TRBV28,TRBJ1-1,many,CASSTDLNTEAFF,TGTGCCAGCAGCACAGATTTGAACACTGAAGCTTTCTTT
-,TRBV30,TRBJ1-5,many,CAWRAGSTGSNQPQHF,TGTGCCTGGAGGGCCGGCAGCACGGGTTCTAATCAGCCCCAGCATTTT
-,TRBV12-2,TRBJ2-2,many,CASRARRREDRARNTGELFF,TGTGCAAGTCGCGCCCGGCGAAGAGAAGACAGGGCCCGAAACACCGGGGAGCTGTTTTTT
-,TRBV18,TRBJ2-5,-,CASSPLSGETQYF,TGTGCCAGCTCACCGCTCAGCGGAGAGACCCAGTACTTC
-,TRBV7-9,TRBJ2-2,many,CASSLQGGVTGELFF,TGTGCCAGCAGCCTCCAGGGCGGGGTGACCGGGGAGCTGTTTTTT
TRBD2,TRBV19,TRBJ2-1,many,CASSINLAGERDNEQFF,TGTGCCAGTAGTATTAACCTAGCGGGAGAAAGGGACAATGAGCAGTTCTTC
-,TRBV4-1,TRBJ2-3,many,CASSQDLVVDTQYF,TGCGCCAGCAGCCAAGATCTAGTCGTAGATACGCAGTATTTT
TRBD1,TRBV25-1,TRBJ1-5,many,CATGTGNQPQHF,TGTGCCACCGGGACAGGGAACCAGCCCCAGCATTTT
-,TRBV15,TRBJ1-2,-,CATSREQGNGFGYTF,TGTGCCACCAGCAGAGAACAGGGAAACGGGTTTGGCTACACCTTC
TRBD2,TRBV27,TRBJ2-1,many,CASSPGLAVNEQFF,TGTGCCAGCAGTCCGGGACTAGCGGTCAATGAGCAGTTCTTC
TRBD2,TRBV10-3,TRBJ2-7,many,CAIRGLAGHEQYF,TGTGCCATCAGAGGACTAGCGGGACACGAGCAGTACTTC
-,TRBV2,TRBJ2-5,many,CASSSTGFQETQYF,TGTGCCAGCAGCTCTACAGGCTTCCAAGAGACCCAGTACTTC
-,TRBV5-1,TRBJ2-5,many,CASSLAGLVQETQYF,TGCGCCAGCAGCTTGGCCGGCCTAGTCCAAGAGACCCAGTACTTC
-,TRBV27,TRBJ1-5,many,CASSFVGGDSNQPQHF,TGTGCCAGCAGTTTTGTAGGGGGGGATAGCAATCAGCCCCAGCATTTT
-,TRBV19,TRBJ1-2,many,CASGQNPLYGYTF,TGTGCCAGTGGACAGAACCCACTTTATGGCTACACCTTC
-,TRBV19,TRBJ1-1,many,CASTQGTGTMNTEAFF,TGTGCCAGCACCCAGGGGACGGGTACAATGAACACTGAAGCTTTCTTT
TRBD1,TRBV10-3,TRBJ1-3,medium-sized,CAISERQGSGNTIYF,TGTGCCATCAGTGAAAGACAGGGGTCTGGAAACACCATATATTTT
-,TRBV7-2,TRBJ2-7,many,CASSRGISYEQYF,TGTGCCAGCAGCAGGGGGATCTCCTACGAGCAGTACTTC
TRBD1,TRBV10-3,TRBJ2-7,many,CAISEKGQGGEQYF,TGTGCCATCAGTGAGAAAGGACAGGGCGGCGAGCAGTACTTC
-,TRBV5-4,TRBJ2-1,many,CASSVLTRDNEQFF,TGTGCCAGCAGTGTGCTGACTAGAGACAATGAGCAGTTCTTC
-,TRBV5-4,TRBJ2-7,many,CASSRPSEEQYF,TGTGCCAGCAGCCGGCCCTCGGAGGAGCAGTACTTC
TRBD2,TRBV13,TRBJ2-2,many,CASSFRTGGLTGELFF,TGTGCCAGCAGCTTCCGAACGGGAGGGCTTACCGGGGAGCTGTTTTTT
-,TRBV5-4,TRBJ1-1,medium-sized,CASSLGGITGKTEAFF,TGTGCCAGCAGCTTGGGAGGCATTACAGGGAAGACTGAAGCTTTCTTT
TRBD1,TRBV19,TRBJ2-3,many,CASSSRTGGTDTQYF,TGTGCCAGTAGTTCCCGGACAGGGGGCACAGATACGCAGTATTTT
TRBD1,TRBV28,TRBJ1-6,-,CASSPSPTGVDNSPLHF,TGTGCCAGCAGTCCCTCACCGACAGGGGTGGATAATTCACCCCTCCACTTT
TRBD1,TRBV5-1,TRBJ1-1,many,CASSLAQGAEAFF,TGCGCCAGCAGCTTGGCCCAGGGGGCTGAAGCTTTCTTT
-,TRBV5-6,TRBJ1-1,many,CASSFLGRSNTEAFF,TGTGCCAGCAGCTTTTTGGGCAGATCGAACACTGAAGCTTTCTTT
-,TRBV29-1,TRBJ2-1,many,CSVPTQGWNEQFF,TGCAGCGTTCCCACACAGGGTTGGAATGAGCAGTTCTTC
TRBD2,TRBV5-1,TRBJ2-3,many,CASSLPSGESTQYF,TGCGCCAGCAGCTTGCCCAGCGGGGAAAGTACGCAGTATTTT
TRBD1,TRBV7-3,TRBJ1-1,medium-sized,CASSLRTGVQAFF,TGTGCCAGCAGCTTAAGGACAGGGGTGCAAGCTTTCTTT
TRBD1,TRBV30,TRBJ1-4,many,CAWRRQGEGKLFF,TGTGCCTGGAGGAGACAGGGAGAGGGAAAACTGTTTTTT
TRBD2,TRBV10-2,TRBJ2-1,many,CASSEVTSGRYNEQFF,TGCGCCAGCAGTGAGGTAACTAGCGGGCGATACAATGAGCAGTTCTTC
TRBD2,TRBV5-1,TRBJ2-6,many,CASSSGTSGGFSGANVLTF,TGCGCCAGCAGCTCCGGGACTAGCGGGGGGTTCTCTGGGGCCAACGTCCTGACTTTC
-,TRBV9,TRBJ2-2,many,CASSPGGSNTGELFF,TGTGCCAGTAGCCCCGGAGGCTCGAATACCGGGGAGCTGTTTTTT
-,TRBV5-6,TRBJ2-7,many,CASSFAGGYSYEQYF,TGTGCCAGCAGCTTCGCCGGAGGATATTCCTACGAGCAGTACTTC
TRBD2,TRBV7-9,TRBJ2-7,many,CASSLVDSGSYEQYF,TGTGCCAGCAGCTTAGTAGATAGCGGGAGTTACGAGCAGTACTTC
TRBD2,TRBV19,TRBJ2-1,many,CASSIEAGVSNEQFF,TGTGCCAGTAGTATCGAAGCGGGAGTCAGCAATGAGCAGTTCTTC
TRBD1,TRBV18,TRBJ1-5,medium-sized,CASSPPGQHSNQPQHF,TGTGCCAGCTCACCTCCGGGACAGCATAGCAATCAGCCCCAGCATTTT
TRBD2,TRBV6-5,TRBJ2-1,many,CASSLAGGTPNEQFF,TGTGCCAGCAGCCTAGCGGGGGGAACTCCCAATGAGCAGTTCTTC
TRBD1,TRBV28,TRBJ2-7,many,CASSSPGQGRDEQYF,TGTGCCAGCAGTTCCCCGGGACAGGGACGGGACGAGCAGTACTTC
-,TRBV5-1,TRBJ2-1,many,CASSMGGRERFYNEQFF,TGCGCCAGCAGCATGGGGGGCCGGGAGAGGTTCTACAATGAGCAGTTCTTC
TRBD2,TRBV2,TRBJ2-5,-,CASRGLAGAGAQYF,TGTGCCAGTCGTGGACTAGCGGGTGCCGGGGCCCAGTACTTC
TRBD1,TRBV7-9,TRBJ2-2,many,CASSPTGGTGELFF,TGTGCCAGCAGCCCTACAGGGGGCACCGGGGAGCTGTTTTTT
TRBD2,TRBV4-3,TRBJ2-3,many,CASSQDPLAGGADTQYF,TGCGCCAGCAGCCAAGATCCTCTAGCGGGGGGAGCAGATACGCAGTATTTT
TRBD2,TRBV5-1,TRBJ2-1,many,CASSLERGGRVDDFYNEQFF,TGCGCCAGCAGCTTGGAGCGGGGGGGCCGGGTTGACGATTTCTACAATGAGCAGTTCTTC
-,TRBV7-3,TRBJ2-1,many,CASSSGQSSYNEQFF,TGTGCCAGCAGCTCGGGACAAAGCTCCTACAATGAGCAGTTCTTC
TRBD1,TRBV11-2,TRBJ2-7,medium-sized,CASSLDEHRGSYEQYF,TGTGCCAGCAGCTTAGATGAGCACAGGGGTTCCTACGAGCAGTACTTC
-,TRBV7-9,TRBJ1-1,-,CASSSDRSGNTEAFF,TGTGCCAGCAGCTCCGACAGGAGCGGGAACACTGAAGCTTTCTTT
TRBD1,TRBV25-1,TRBJ2-7,many,CASSESPRQGSFLDEQYF,TGTGCCAGCAGTGAATCCCCCAGACAGGGTTCCTTTCTCGACGAGCAGTACTTC
TRBD1,TRBV28,TRBJ2-7,many,CASSLGADRPHF,TGTGCCAGCAGTTTAGGGGCGGACAGGCCCCACTTC
TRBD1,TRBV7-8,TRBJ1-1,many,CASRRDSSLNTEAFF,TGTGCCAGCAGACGGGACAGCTCCCTGAACACTGAAGCTTTCTTT
-,TRBV4-3,TRBJ1-1,medium-sized,CASSQEGYMNTEAFF,TGCGCCAGCAGCCAAGAGGGCTACATGAACACTGAAGCTTTCTTT